The 2 T cell receptor beta chains presented below share a single source sample, sequenced in a study of monozygotic twins with inflammatory bowel disease. TCRdb reworked the 5' RACE reads into one entry per CDR3 protein, no DNA. The listing contains about 440,000 distinct CDR3 sequences. The specimen sequenced was blood. The origin of the receptors is a human donor with ulcerative colitis or Crohn's disease, or a healthy co-twin of an affected twin (not recorded which).

CDR3: CASIPYSYNEQFF. This chain uses TRBV19 with TRBJ2-1. CDR1 and CDR2 (germline): LNHDA, SQIVND (reference sequence). The CDR3 contains 13 residues.

The chain links TRBV4-3 to TRBJ2-5; TCRdb names TRBD1, which stays unverified in the absence of DNA. Germline CDR1 LGHNA, CDR2 YSLEER. This CDR3 has 14 residues. The CDR3 sequence: CASSPRVRGETEYF.